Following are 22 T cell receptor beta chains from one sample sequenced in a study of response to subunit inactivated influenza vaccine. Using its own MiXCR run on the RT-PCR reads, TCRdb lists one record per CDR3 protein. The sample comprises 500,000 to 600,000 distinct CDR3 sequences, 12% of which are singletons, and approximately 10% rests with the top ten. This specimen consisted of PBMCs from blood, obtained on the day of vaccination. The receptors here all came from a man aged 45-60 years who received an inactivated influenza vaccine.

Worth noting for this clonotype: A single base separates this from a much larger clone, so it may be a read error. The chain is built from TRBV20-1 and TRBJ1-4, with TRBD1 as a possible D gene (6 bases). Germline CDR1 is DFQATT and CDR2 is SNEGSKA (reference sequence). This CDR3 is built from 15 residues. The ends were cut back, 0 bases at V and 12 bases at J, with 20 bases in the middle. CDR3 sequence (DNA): TGCAGTGCTAGAGATCCGACAGGAGCAGGGGAAGAACTGTTTTTT. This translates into CSARDPTGAGEELFF.

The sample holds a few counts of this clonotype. Here the CDR3 DNA reads TGTGCCAGCAGCACTTTACCGGGGGGCTACACCTTC. It specifies CASSTLPGGYTF. The chain has TRBV7-9 and TRBJ1-2; unclear D gene. The V end lost 5 bases, the J end lost 8 bases, and 12 bases lay between the germline ends. CDR3 length equals 12 residues. Germline V CDR1 and CDR2: SEHNR, FQNEAQ (reference sequence). Combining the CDR3 with reference TRBV7-9 and TRBJ1-2 gives the whole variable domain DTGVSQNPRHKITKRGQNVTFRCDPISEHNRLYWYRQTLGQGPEFLTYFQNEAQLEKSRLLSDRFSAERPKGSFSTLEIQRTEQGDSAMYLCASSTLPGGYTFGSGTRLTVV.

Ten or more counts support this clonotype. The CDR3 sequence is CASSPELAGVGELFF. The DNA of the CDR3 is TGTGCCAGCAGCCCGGAACTAGCGGGAGTCGGGGAGCTGTTTTTT. V usage is TRBV11-2 and J usage is TRBJ2-2, with 11 positions matching TRBD2. Looked up from germline, CDR1 is SGHAT and CDR2 is FQNNGV. J gave up 7 bases and V 5 bases, and 6 bases lay outside the gene matches. There are 15 residues in the CDR3.

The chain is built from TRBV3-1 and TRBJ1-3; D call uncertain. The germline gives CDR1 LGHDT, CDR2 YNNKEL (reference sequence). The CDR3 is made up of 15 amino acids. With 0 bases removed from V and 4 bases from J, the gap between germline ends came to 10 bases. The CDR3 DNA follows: TGTGCCAGCAGCCAAGAAATGCAAGTCGGAAACACCATATATTTT. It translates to CASSQEMQVGNTIYF.

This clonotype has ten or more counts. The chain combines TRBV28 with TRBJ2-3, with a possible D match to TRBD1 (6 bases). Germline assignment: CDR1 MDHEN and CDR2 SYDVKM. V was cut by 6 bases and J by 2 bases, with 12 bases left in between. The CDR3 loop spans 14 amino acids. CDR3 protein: CASRGAILTDTQYF. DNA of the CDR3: TGTGCCAGCAGGGGGGCGATACTCACAGATACGCAGTATTTT.

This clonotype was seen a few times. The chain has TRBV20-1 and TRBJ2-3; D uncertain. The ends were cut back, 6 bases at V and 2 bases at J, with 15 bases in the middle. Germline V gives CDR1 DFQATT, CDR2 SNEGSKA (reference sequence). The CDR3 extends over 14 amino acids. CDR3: CSALKGPNTDTQYF. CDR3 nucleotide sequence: TGCAGTGCACTGAAAGGCCCTAACACAGATACGCAGTATTTT.

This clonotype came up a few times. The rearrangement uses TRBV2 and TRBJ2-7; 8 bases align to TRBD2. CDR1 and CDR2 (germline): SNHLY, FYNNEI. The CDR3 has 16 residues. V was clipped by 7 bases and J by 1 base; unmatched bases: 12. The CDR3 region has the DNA TGTGCCAGCACCCAAGGCCCGGGACTAGAGTCCTACGAGCAGTACTTC. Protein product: CASTQGPGLESYEQYF.

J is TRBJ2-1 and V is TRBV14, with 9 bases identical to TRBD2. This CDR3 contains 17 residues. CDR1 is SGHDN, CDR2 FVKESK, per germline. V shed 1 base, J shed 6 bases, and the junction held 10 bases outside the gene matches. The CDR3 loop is CASSQALAGLAGNEQFF. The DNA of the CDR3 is TGTGCCAGCAGCCAAGCCCTAGCGGGGTTGGCCGGCAATGAGCAGTTCTTC.

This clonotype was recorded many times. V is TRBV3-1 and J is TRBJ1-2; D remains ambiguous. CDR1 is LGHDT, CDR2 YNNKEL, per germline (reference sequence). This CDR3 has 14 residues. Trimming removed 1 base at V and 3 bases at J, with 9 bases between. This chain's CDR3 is CASSQGSRDYGYTF. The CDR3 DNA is TGTGCCAGCAGCCAAGGATCAAGGGACTATGGCTACACCTTC.

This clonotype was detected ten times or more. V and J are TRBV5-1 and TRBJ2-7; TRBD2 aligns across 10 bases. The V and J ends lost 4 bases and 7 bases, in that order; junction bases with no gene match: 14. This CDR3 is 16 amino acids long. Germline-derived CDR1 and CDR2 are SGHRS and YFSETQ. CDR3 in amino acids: CASSKNVASGRGEQYF. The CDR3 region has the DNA TGCGCCAGCAGCAAGAACGTCGCTAGCGGGAGAGGAGAGCAGTACTTC.

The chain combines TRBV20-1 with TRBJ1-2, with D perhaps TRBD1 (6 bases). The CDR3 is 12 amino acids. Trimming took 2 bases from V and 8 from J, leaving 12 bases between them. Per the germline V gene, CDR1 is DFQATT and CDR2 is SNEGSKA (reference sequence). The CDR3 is CSARTQGRGYTF. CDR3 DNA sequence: TGCAGTGCTAGAACCCAGGGGCGAGGCTACACCTTC.

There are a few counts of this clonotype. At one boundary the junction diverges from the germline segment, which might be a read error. Written as DNA, the CDR3 is TGCAGTGCTAGAGATCTACGGACAGAGAATCACCCCCAGCATTTT. Residues: CSARDLRTENHPQHF. The chain uses TRBV20-1 and TRBJ1-5; D is perhaps TRBD1 (6 bases). Germline loops: CDR1 DFQATT, CDR2 SNEGSKA (reference sequence). There are 15 residues in the CDR3.

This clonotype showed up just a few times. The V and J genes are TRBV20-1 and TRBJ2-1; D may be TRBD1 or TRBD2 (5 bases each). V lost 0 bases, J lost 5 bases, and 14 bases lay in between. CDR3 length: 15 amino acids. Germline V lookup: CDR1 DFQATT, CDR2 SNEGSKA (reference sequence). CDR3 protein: CSARDWGIGDNEQFF. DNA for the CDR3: TGCAGTGCTAGAGATTGGGGGATCGGCGACAATGAGCAGTTCTTC.

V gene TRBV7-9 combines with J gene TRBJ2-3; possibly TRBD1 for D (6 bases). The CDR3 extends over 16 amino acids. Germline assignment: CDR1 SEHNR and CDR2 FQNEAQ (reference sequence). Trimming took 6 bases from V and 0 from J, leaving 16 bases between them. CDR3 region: CASRPRAGESTDTQYF. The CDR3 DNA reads TGTGCCAGCAGACCAAGGGCAGGGGAAAGCACAGATACGCAGTATTTT.

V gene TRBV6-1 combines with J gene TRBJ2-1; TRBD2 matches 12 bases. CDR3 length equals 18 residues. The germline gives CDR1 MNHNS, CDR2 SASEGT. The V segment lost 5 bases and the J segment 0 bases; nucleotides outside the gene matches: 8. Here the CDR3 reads CASSPGLAGRSSYNEQFF. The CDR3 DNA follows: TGTGCCAGCAGTCCCGGACTAGCGGGAAGGAGCTCCTACAATGAGCAGTTCTTC.

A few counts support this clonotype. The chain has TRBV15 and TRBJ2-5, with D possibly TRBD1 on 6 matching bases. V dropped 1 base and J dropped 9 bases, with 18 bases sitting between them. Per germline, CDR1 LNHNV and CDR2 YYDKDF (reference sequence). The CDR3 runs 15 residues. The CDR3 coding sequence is TGTGCCACCAGCAGAGGTGGACACTTAGGGGGTTCCCAGTACTTC. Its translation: CATSRGGHLGGSQYF.

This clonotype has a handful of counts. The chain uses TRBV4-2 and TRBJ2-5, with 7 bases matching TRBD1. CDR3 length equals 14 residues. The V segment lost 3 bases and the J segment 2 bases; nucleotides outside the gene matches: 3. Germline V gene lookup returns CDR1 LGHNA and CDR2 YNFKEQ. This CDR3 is CASSQNRGQETQYF. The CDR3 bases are TGTGCCAGCAGCCAGAACAGGGGTCAAGAGACCCAGTACTTC.

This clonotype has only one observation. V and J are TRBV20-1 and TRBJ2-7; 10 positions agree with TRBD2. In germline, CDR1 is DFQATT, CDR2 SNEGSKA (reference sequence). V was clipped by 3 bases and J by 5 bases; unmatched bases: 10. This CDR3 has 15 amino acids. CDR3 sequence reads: CSARPLGLAVDEQYF. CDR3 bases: TGCAGTGCTAGGCCCCTCGGACTAGCGGTCGACGAGCAGTACTTC.

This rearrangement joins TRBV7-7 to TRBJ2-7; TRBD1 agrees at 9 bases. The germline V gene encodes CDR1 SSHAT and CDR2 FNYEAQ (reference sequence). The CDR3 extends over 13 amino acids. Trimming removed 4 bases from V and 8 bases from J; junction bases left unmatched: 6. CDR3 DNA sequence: TGTGCCAGCAGCTCGGGACAGGGAAGTAAGCAGTACTTC. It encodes CASSSGQGSKQYF.

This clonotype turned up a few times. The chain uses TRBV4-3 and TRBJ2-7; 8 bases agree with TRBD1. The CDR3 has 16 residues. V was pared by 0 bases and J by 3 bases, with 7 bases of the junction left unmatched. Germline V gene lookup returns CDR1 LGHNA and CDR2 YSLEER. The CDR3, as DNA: TGCGCCAGCAGCCAAGATTTCGGGACAGGACTCTACGAGCAGTACTTC. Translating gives CASSQDFGTGLYEQYF.

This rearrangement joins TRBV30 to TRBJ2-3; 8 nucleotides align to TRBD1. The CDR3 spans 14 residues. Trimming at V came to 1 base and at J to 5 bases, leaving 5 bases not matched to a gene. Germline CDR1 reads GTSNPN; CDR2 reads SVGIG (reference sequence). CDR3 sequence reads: CAWSGRGRGDTQYF. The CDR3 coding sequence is TGTGCCTGGAGTGGCAGGGGGCGCGGAGATACGCAGTATTTT.

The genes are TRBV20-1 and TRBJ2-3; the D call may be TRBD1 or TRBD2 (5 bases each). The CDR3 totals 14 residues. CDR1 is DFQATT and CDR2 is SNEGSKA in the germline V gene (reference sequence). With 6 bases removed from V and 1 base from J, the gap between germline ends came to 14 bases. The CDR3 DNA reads TGCAGTGCCCCGGGGCCTGAACGCACAGATACGCAGTATTTT. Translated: CSAPGPERTDTQYF.